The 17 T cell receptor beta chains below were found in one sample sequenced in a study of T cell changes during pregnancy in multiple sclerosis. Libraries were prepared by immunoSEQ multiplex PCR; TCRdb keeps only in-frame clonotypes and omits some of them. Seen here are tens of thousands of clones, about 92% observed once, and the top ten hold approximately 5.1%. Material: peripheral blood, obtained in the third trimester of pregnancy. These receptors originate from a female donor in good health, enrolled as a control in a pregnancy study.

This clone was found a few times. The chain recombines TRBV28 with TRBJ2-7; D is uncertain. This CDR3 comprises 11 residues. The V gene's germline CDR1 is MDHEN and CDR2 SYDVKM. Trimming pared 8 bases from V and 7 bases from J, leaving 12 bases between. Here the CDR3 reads CASSLASEQYF. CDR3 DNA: TGTGCCAGCTCTTTGGCTTCAGAGCAGTACTTC.

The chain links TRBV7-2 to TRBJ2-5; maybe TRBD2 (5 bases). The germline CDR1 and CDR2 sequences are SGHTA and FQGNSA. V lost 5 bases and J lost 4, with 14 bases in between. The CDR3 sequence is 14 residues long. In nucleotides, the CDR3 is TGTGCCAGCAGCCTGGGTTTGGGGAGAGAGACCCAGTACTTC. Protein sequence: CASSLGLGRETQYF.

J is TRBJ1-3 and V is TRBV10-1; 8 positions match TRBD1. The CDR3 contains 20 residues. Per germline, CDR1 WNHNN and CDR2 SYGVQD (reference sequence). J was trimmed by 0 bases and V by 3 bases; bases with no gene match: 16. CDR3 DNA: TGCGCCAGCAGTGATAAGCCCCAGCCAGGGGGCACGAGCTCTGGAAACACCATATATTTT. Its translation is CASSDKPQPGGTSSGNTIYF.

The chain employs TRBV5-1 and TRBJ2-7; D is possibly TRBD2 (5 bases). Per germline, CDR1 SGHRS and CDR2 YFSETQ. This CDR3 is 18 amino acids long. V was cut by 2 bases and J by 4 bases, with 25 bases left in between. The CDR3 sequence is CASSLPEGPGLRIYEQYF. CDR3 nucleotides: TGCGCCAGCAGCTTACCTGAGGGCCCAGGTCTGCGGATATACGAGCAGTACTTC.

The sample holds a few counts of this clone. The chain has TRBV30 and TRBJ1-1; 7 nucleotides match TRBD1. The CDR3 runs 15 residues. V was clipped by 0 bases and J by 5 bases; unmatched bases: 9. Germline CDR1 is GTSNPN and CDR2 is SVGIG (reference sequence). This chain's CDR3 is CAWSVPDRWRTEAFF. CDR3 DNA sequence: TGTGCCTGGAGTGTCCCGGACAGGTGGAGAACTGAAGCTTTCTTT.

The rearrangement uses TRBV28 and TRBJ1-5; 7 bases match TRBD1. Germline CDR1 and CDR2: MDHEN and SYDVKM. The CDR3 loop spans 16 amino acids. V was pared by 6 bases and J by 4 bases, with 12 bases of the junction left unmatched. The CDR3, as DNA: TGTGCCAGCAGCCACGGCCCGGGACAGCTAAATCAGCCCCAGCATTTT. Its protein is CASSHGPGQLNQPQHF.

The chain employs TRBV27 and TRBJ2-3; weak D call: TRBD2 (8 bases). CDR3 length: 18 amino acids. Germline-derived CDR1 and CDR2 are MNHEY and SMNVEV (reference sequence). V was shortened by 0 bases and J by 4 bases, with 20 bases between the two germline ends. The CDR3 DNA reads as TGTGCCAGCAGTTTATCGAGGGGGCTAGCGGGTAAAGCAGATACGCAGTATTTT. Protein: CASSLSRGLAGKADTQYF.

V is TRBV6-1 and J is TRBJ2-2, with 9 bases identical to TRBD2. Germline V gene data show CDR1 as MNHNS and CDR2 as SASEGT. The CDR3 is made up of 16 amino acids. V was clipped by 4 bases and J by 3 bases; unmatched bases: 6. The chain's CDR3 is CASSGIAGDDTGELFF. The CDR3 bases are TGTGCCAGCAGTGGGATAGCGGGAGATGACACCGGGGAGCTGTTTTTT.

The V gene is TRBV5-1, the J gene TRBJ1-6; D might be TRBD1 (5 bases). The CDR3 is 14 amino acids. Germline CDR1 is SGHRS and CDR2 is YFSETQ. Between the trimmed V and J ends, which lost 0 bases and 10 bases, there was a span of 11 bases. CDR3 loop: CASSLAGYGSPLHF. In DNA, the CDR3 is TGCGCCAGCAGCTTGGCAGGGTACGGCTCACCCCTCCACTTT.

CDR3 bases: TGCGCCAGCAGCCAAGGGACTAGGGGCAACGATGAGCAGTTCTTC. It translates to CASSQGTRGNDEQFF. The chain has TRBV4-3 and TRBJ2-1, with TRBD2 matching 7 bases. V shed 1 base and J 8 bases; nucleotides not matched to a gene: 8. CDR3 size: 15 residues. CDR1 is LGHNA and CDR2 is YSLEER in the germline V gene.

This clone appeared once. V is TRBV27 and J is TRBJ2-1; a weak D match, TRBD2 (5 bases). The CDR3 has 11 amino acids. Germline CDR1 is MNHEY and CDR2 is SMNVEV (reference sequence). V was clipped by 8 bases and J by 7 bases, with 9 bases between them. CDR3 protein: CASSPGNEQFF. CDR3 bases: TGTGCCAGCTCCCCGGGGAATGAGCAGTTCTTC.

The CDR3 DNA reads as TGTGCCAGCAGCAATACGGGACACAAGAACACTGAAGCTTTCTTT. Translation: CASSNTGHKNTEAFF. The rearrangement uses TRBV7-8 and TRBJ1-1, with D possibly matching TRBD1 (6 bases). The CDR3 is 15 amino acids. Germline-derived CDR1 and CDR2 are SGHVS and FQNEAQ. With 5 bases removed from V and 1 base from J, the gap between germline ends came to 14 bases.

CDR3 DNA sequence: TGTGCCACCAGCCAGGGGGGACCCAGCTATGGCTACACCTTC. Protein: CATSQGGPSYGYTF. The rearrangement links TRBV15 to TRBJ1-2; 7 bases are shared with TRBD1. Germline V gene lookup returns CDR1 LNHNV and CDR2 YYDKDF (reference sequence). The CDR3 spans 14 residues. V shed 5 bases and J 4 bases; nucleotides not matched to a gene: 7.

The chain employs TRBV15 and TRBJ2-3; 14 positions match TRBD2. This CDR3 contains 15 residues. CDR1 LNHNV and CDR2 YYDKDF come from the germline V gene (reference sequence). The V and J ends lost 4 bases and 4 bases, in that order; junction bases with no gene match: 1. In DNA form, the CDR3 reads TGTGCCACCAGCACGGGACTAGCGGGAGCAGATACGCAGTATTTT. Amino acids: CATSTGLAGADTQYF.

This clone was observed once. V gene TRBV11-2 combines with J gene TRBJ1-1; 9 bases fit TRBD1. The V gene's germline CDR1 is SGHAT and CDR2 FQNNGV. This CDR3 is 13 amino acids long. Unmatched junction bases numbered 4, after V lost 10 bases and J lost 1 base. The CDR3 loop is CATRQGGNTEAFF. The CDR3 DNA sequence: TGTGCCACTCGACAGGGGGGGAACACTGAAGCTTTCTTT.

The chain's CDR3 is CASSQASGGPPDTQYF. CDR3 coding DNA: TGCGCCAGCAGCCAAGCTAGCGGGGGGCCTCCAGATACGCAGTATTTT. The chain carries TRBV4-3 and TRBJ2-3; 11 bases are shared with TRBD2. J gave up 4 bases and V 1 base, and 4 bases lay outside the gene matches. In germline, CDR1 is LGHNA, CDR2 YSLEER. CDR3 size: 16 residues.

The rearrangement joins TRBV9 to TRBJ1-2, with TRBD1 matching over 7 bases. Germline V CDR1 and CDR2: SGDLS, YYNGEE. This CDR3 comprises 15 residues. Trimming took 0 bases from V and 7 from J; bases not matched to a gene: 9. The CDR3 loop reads CASSVDPGGKGGYTF. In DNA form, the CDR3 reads TGTGCCAGCAGCGTAGATCCAGGGGGGAAGGGTGGCTACACCTTC.